Each of the 26 T cell receptor beta chains below was sequenced from the same sample in a study of cytomegalovirus exposure and HLA in healthy donors. PCR primers comprised 60 Vbeta and 13 Jbeta primers. Profiled with immunoSEQ multiplex PCR; TCRdb holds only in-frame clones, not every one. The table has 85,000 to 100,000 clones, approximately 64% seen once. The source material was PBMCs. The receptor set was obtained from a man between 60 and 75 years old in good health and CMV-seronegative.

This sequence joins TRBV5-4 and TRBJ2-5; D is possibly TRBD1 (5 bases). Germline V gene sequence: CDR1 SGHNT, CDR2 YYREEE (reference sequence). The CDR3 has 15 residues. V was pared by 4 bases and J by 3 bases, with 16 bases between. The CDR3 DNA reads TGTGCCAGCAGCCCTCAGGGAAGGTTTGAAGAGACCCAGTACTTC. It is translated as CASSPQGRFEETQYF.

This chain uses TRBV2 with TRBJ2-3; TRBD2 is a possible D gene (6 bases). The CDR3 has 13 amino acids. Germline CDR1 SNHLY, CDR2 FYNNEI. V was shortened by 9 bases and J by 3 bases, with 13 bases between the two germline ends. The DNA of the CDR3 is TGTGCCAGTACTAGGAGCGGGACAGATACGCAGTATTTT. It yields the protein CASTRSGTDTQYF.

The chain combines TRBV9 with TRBJ2-4; TRBD1 might be the D (6 bases). CDR1 is SGDLS and CDR2 is YYNGEE in the germline V gene. The CDR3 sequence is 16 residues long. V lost 2 bases to trimming and J lost 6 bases, with 18 bases between them. Here the CDR3 DNA reads TGTGCCAGCAGCGTTCGGCCGACAGGAGCCCTAAACATTCAGTACTTC. This sequence encodes CASSVRPTGALNIQYF.

Comments on this clone: This specimen includes other DNA sequences encoding the same CDR3. This chain uses TRBV12-2 with TRBJ2-1; the table's D call, TRBD2, was not checked against the DNA. TRBV12-2 is an annotated pseudogene. The CDR3 runs to 15 residues. The CDR3 coding sequence is TGTGCAAGTCGCTTGCTCTACTTCCGGGACAATGAGCAGTTCTTC. Its translation: CASRLLYFRDNEQFF.

This chain connects TRBV30 to TRBJ2-4; 9 nucleotides match TRBD2. The CDR3 extends over 13 amino acids. Trimming removed 4 bases from V and 6 bases from J; junction bases left unmatched: 4. Germline lookup yields CDR1 GTSNPN and CDR2 SVGIG (reference sequence). Written as DNA, the CDR3 is TGTGCCTGGAACACACTAGCGGGAAACATTCAGTACTTC. This translates into CAWNTLAGNIQYF. The whole variable domain, remainder taken from reference TRBV30 and TRBJ2-4, is SQTIHQWPATLVQPVGSPLSLECTVEGTSNPNLYWYRQAAGRGLQLLFYSVGIGQISSEVPQNLSASRPQDRQFILSSKKLLLSDSGFYLCAWNTLAGNIQYFGAGTRLSVL.

The chain uses TRBV29-1 and TRBJ2-7; maybe TRBD1 (5 bases). This CDR3 is built from 11 residues. V was trimmed by 4 bases and J by 4 bases, leaving 8 bases between them. Germline V gene data show CDR1 as SQVTM and CDR2 as ANQGSEA. CDR3 loop: CSVGQLYEQYF. CDR3 in DNA: TGCAGCGTTGGACAGTTGTACGAGCAGTACTTC.

The chain employs TRBV5-6 and TRBJ2-4, with 8 bases lining up with TRBD2. This CDR3 has 16 amino acids. Per germline, CDR1 SGHDT and CDR2 YYEEEE. The V segment lost 4 bases and the J segment 5 bases; nucleotides outside the gene matches: 11. The CDR3 DNA is TGTGCCAGCAGCCCGCGGGTGGCGGGGGGTCAAAACATTCAGTACTTC. Translating it yields CASSPRVAGGQNIQYF.

V and J are TRBV11-2 and TRBJ2-3, with D maybe TRBD2 (6 bases). Trimming removed 1 base from V and 2 bases from J, with 10 bases in between. This CDR3 has 15 amino acids. CDR1 is SGHAT, CDR2 FQNNGV, per germline. The CDR3 DNA reads as TGTGCCAGCAGCTTAGGTGGAGGGGTCACAGATACGCAGTATTTT. This sequence encodes CASSLGGGVTDTQYF. Full variable domain (remainder filled in from reference TRBV11-2 and TRBJ2-3): EAGVAQSPRYKIIEKRQSVAFWCNPISGHATLYWYQQILGQGPKLLIQFQNNGVVDDSQLPKDRFSAERLKGVDSTLKIQPAKLEDSAVYLCASSLGGGVTDTQYFGPGTRLTVL.

The table lists this clone with a count of one. The V call is TRBV28, the J call TRBJ1-4, with TRBD1 matching over 7 bases. J gave up 7 bases and V 6 bases, and 8 bases lay outside the gene matches. CDR3 length: 14 residues. Germline loops: CDR1 MDHEN, CDR2 SYDVKM. As DNA, the CDR3 is TGTGCCAGCAGACCGACAGGGCAAGGTGAAAAACTGTTTTTT. Translation gives CASRPTGQGEKLFF.

This clone has a single count. V and J are TRBV29-1 and TRBJ2-5; a possible D gene is TRBD1 (5 bases). The J call is uncertain, as TRBJ2-7 better fits the DNA end. In germline, CDR1 is SQVTM, CDR2 ANQGSEA. The CDR3 extends over 15 amino acids. The CDR3, as DNA: TGCAGCGTTGTATGGACCATGGGGCCCCTTTACGAGCAGTACTTC. Its protein is CSVVWTMGPLYEQYF.

The chain recombines TRBV13 with TRBJ1-5; 10 bases are shared with TRBD1. Unmatched junction bases numbered 6, after V lost 6 bases and J lost 1 base. Germline V lookup: CDR1 PRHDT, CDR2 FYEKMQ (reference sequence). The CDR3 totals 16 residues. The DNA of the CDR3 is TGTGCCAGCAGTTGGACAGGGGGATCGAGCAATCAGCCCCAGCATTTT. Its translation is CASSWTGGSSNQPQHF.

This clone has only a few counts. V and J are TRBV6-5 and TRBJ1-2; no clear D. The germline V and J ends were trimmed by 5 bases and 3 bases, with 13 bases remaining between them. Germline lookup yields CDR1 MNHEY and CDR2 SVGAGI. The CDR3 has 14 amino acids. The CDR3 protein is CASSAQVYDYGYTF. The CDR3 DNA reads as TGTGCCAGCAGTGCCCAGGTCTACGACTATGGCTACACCTTC.

V is TRBV19 and J is TRBJ1-4; no clear D. The CDR3 extends over 18 amino acids. V shed 4 bases and J shed 0 bases, with 18 bases lying between them. Looked up from germline, CDR1 is LNHDA and CDR2 is SQIVND (reference sequence). This CDR3 is CASSKTLATKATNEKLFF. In DNA form, the CDR3 reads TGTGCCAGTAGTAAAACCCTCGCGACAAAGGCAACTAATGAAAAACTGTTTTTT.

The V gene is TRBV11-3, the J gene TRBJ2-1; 11 bases are a match to TRBD2. The germline gives CDR1 SGHNT, CDR2 YENEEA. The V and J ends lost 1 base and 2 bases, in that order; junction bases with no gene match: 7. This CDR3 has 18 amino acids. In nucleotides, the CDR3 is TGTGCCAGCAGCTTAGCGGGTAGCGGGAGGGCCACCTACAATGAGCAGTTCTTC. It yields the protein CASSLAGSGRATYNEQFF.

The chain recombines TRBV5-6 with TRBJ2-7; D is uncertain. CDR1 is SGHDT and CDR2 is YYEEEE in the germline V gene. The CDR3 loop spans 12 amino acids. The germline V and J ends were trimmed by 0 bases and 3 bases, with 4 bases remaining between them. The CDR3, as DNA: TGTGCCAGCAGCTTGGACTACTACGAGCAGTACTTC. Translated: CASSLDYYEQYF.

The rearrangement uses TRBV6-5 and TRBJ2-4; 9 nucleotides agree with TRBD2. The germline gives CDR1 MNHEY, CDR2 SVGAGI. CDR3 size: 14 residues. The V segment lost 6 bases and the J segment 4 bases; nucleotides outside the gene matches: 4. CDR3 sequence: CASRFSGGKNIQYF. The CDR3 DNA reads TGTGCCAGCAGGTTTAGCGGGGGTAAAAACATTCAGTACTTC.

This chain links TRBV10-1 with TRBJ2-5, with D hard to call. Germline lookup yields CDR1 WNHNN and CDR2 SYGVQD (reference sequence). There are 12 residues in the CDR3. The V and J ends lost 3 bases and 5 bases respectively, with 7 bases between them. CDR3 DNA: TGCGCCAGCAGTGAATACGGGGAGACCCAGTACTTC. It yields the protein CASSEYGETQYF.

The V gene is TRBV5-1, the J gene TRBJ1-4; D gene unclear. Germline V CDR1 and CDR2: SGHRS, YFSETQ. The V end was cut by 0 bases, the J end by 0 bases, with 6 bases between. The CDR3 loop spans 15 amino acids. The CDR3 coding sequence is TGCGCCAGCAGCTTGGGCGGGACAACTAATGAAAAACTGTTTTTT. This sequence encodes CASSLGGTTNEKLFF.

This clone was picked up a small number of times. V usage is TRBV7-9 and J usage is TRBJ1-4; 7 bases are a match to TRBD1. CDR1 is SEHNR, CDR2 FQNEAQ, per germline (reference sequence). The CDR3 has 16 residues. V gave up 8 bases and J gave up 0 bases; unmatched junction bases: 9. The CDR3 sequence: CASLPIQGATNEKLFF. CDR3 in DNA: TGTGCCAGCCTCCCTATCCAGGGGGCAACTAATGAAAAACTGTTTTTT.

As for this clone: At the DNA level, this CDR3 is encoded by other sequences in the same sample as well. V usage is TRBV7-9 and J usage is TRBJ2-3, with 8 positions matching TRBD1. This CDR3 has 15 amino acids. V dropped 5 bases and J dropped 0; count of bases not matched to a gene: 4. Germline V gene data show CDR1 as SEHNR and CDR2 as FQNEAQ (reference sequence). The CDR3, as DNA: TGTGCCAGCAGCCTCGGGACAGGTAGCACAGATACGCAGTATTTT. It encodes CASSLGTGSTDTQYF.

J is TRBJ2-3 and V is TRBV29-1, with TRBD2 matching 7 bases. CDR3 size: 15 residues. Trimming at V came to 3 bases and at J to 2 bases, leaving 8 bases not matched to a gene. Per the germline V gene, CDR1 is SQVTM and CDR2 is ANQGSEA. CDR3 coding DNA: TGCAGCGTTGACCGCACCGGGGGGTTCACAGATACGCAGTATTTT. Protein product: CSVDRTGGFTDTQYF.

The V call is TRBV4-2, the J call TRBJ2-3; 14 bases map to TRBD2. The germline CDR1 and CDR2 sequences are LGHNA and YNFKEQ. After removal of 4 bases from V and 9 bases from J, the junction contained 6 bases not matched to a gene. The CDR3 length is 15 residues. The CDR3 here is CASSPRLAGGPTQYF. CDR3 DNA sequence: TGTGCCAGCAGCCCCCGACTAGCGGGAGGGCCAACGCAGTATTTT.

This clone has a single count. The rearrangement uses TRBV11-3 and TRBJ1-3; 10 bases line up with TRBD1. From germline, CDR1 is SGHNT and CDR2 YENEEA. The CDR3 consists of 16 residues. V lost 5 bases to trimming and J lost 4 bases; unmatched junction nucleotides: 8. In DNA form, the CDR3 reads TGTGCCAGCAGCCCTGTCCCGGGACAGGGGGGAAACACCATATATTTT. Its protein is CASSPVPGQGGNTIYF. Looking up the rest from reference TRBV11-3 and TRBJ1-3 gives the full variable domain: EAGVVQSPRYKIIEKKQPVAFWCNPISGHNTLYWYLQNLGQGPELLIRYENEEAVDDSQLPKDRFSAERLKGVDSTLKIQPAELGDSAVYLCASSPVPGQGGNTIYFGEGSWLTVV.

The chain uses TRBV7-3 and TRBJ2-5; the match to TRBD2 covers 13 bases. Germline V CDR1 and CDR2: SGHTA, FQGTGA. This CDR3 is built from 15 residues. The trim removed 5 bases at V and 4 bases at J, leaving 4 bases unmatched. The CDR3 loop is CASSAGLAGRETQYF. CDR3 nucleotides: TGTGCCAGCAGCGCGGGACTAGCGGGGCGAGAGACCCAGTACTTC.

The rearrangement links TRBV2 to TRBJ1-1; D unclear. Trimming took off 6 bases at V and 0 bases at J, with 5 bases between the two ends. CDR1 is SNHLY, CDR2 FYNNEI, per germline. The CDR3 has 12 residues. The CDR3 loop is CASSFVNTEAFF. CDR3 sequence (DNA): TGTGCCAGCAGCTTCGTGAACACTGAAGCTTTCTTT.

This rearrangement joins TRBV18 to TRBJ1-2, with 9 positions matching TRBD1. The V gene's germline CDR1 is KGHSH and CDR2 LQKENI. Trimming removed 4 bases from V and 6 bases from J; junction bases left unmatched: 12. The length of the CDR3 is 16 residues. The CDR3 is CASSRRDRDGENGYTF. CDR3 DNA: TGTGCCAGCTCACGCCGGGACAGGGATGGAGAGAATGGCTACACCTTC.